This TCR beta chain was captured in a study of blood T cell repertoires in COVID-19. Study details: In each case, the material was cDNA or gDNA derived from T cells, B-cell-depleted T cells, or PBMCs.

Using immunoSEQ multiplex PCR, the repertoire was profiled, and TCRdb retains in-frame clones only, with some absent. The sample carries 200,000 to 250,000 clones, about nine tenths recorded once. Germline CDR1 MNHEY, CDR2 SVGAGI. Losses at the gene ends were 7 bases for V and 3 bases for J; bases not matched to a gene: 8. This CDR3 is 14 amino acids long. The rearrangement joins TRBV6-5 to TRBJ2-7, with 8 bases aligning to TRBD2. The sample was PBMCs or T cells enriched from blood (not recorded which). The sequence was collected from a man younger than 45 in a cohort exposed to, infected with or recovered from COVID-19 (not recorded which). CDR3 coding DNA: TGTGCCAGCAACAGCGGGAGTTCTCGCTACGAGCAGTACTTC. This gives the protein CASNSGSSRYEQYF.